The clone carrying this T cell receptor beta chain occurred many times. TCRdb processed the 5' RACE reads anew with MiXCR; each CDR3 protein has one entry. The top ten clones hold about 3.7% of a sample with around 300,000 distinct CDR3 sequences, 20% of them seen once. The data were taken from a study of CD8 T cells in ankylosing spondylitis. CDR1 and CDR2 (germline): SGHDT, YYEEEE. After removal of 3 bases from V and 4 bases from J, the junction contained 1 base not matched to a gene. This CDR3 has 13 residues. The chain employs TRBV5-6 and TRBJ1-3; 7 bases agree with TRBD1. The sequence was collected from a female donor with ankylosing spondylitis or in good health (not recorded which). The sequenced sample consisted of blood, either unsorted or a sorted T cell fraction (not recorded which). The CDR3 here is CASSWDSGNTIYF. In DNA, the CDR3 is TGTGCCAGCAGCTGGGACAGCGGAAACACCATATATTTT.